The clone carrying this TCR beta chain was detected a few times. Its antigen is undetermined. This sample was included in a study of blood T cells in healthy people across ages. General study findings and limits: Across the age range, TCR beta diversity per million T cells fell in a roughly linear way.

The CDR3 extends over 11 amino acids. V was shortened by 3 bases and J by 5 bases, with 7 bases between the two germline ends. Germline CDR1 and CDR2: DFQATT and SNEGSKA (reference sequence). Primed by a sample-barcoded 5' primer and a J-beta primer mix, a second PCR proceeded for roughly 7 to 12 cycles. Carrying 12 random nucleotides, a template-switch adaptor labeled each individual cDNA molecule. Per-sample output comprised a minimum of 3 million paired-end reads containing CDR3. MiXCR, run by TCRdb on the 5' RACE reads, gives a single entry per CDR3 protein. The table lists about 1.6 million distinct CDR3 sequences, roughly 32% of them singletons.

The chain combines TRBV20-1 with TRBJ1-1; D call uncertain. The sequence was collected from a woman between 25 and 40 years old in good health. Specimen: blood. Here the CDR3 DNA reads TGCAGTGCTAGTGCGGGGACTGAAGCTTTCTTT. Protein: CSASAGTEAFF.